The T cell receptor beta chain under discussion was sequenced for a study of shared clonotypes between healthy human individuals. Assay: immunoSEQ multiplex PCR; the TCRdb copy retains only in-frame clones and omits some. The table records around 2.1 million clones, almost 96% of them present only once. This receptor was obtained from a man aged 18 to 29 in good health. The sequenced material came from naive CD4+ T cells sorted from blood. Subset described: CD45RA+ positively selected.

The CDR3 region has the DNA TGTGCCAGCTCACCACCACTGACTGCGGTGAGCACTGAAGCTTTCTTT. It codes for CASSPPLTAVSTEAFF. This chain links TRBV18 with TRBJ1-1; no clear D gene. This CDR3 spans 16 amino acids. The germline V gene has CDR1 KGHSH and CDR2 LQKENI. Trimming stripped 0 bases from V and 4 bases from J, with 15 bases between.